This T cell receptor (beta chain) is from a study of blood T cell dynamics during melanoma immunotherapy (dated by TCRdb to 2018 to 2020). About the study as a whole: Patients with metastatic melanoma were treated with first-line pembrolizumab or nivolumab plus ipilimumab as standard of care in the United Kingdom. Peripheral T cell receptor repertoires of metastatic melanoma patients were profiled before and after one cycle of checkpoint inhibitor therapy to find early correlates of response. The training cohort was made up of consecutive patients, while a further independent group of patients from the same centre was pooled to form an external validation set.

Inclusive of the bounding cysteine and phenylalanine, the CDR3 is 14 residues long. CDR3 DNA is the only sequence kept; it has 42 bases, read in frame from the first base. Looking up the germline V gene yields CDR1 SGHAT and CDR2 FQNNGV. The junction shows trimming of 5 bases on V and 2 bases on J, and the gene matches do not reach 5 bases of it. The sample's time point label, in plain terms: pre-treatment baseline. Blood was sampled before treatment (T0) and at week 3 (W3), after the first cycle of checkpoint blockade. Except for two patients with rapid clinical progression, response was assessed 12 weeks after the first infusion by RECIST 1.1; disease control meant complete response, partial response or stable disease. Any patient who had received prior systemic cancer treatment, was on concomitant immunosuppressant therapy or had synchronous other active malignancies was excluded. Bulk PBMC and plasma cell-free DNA were both sequenced for TCR beta so that circulating cells and T cell turnover could be tracked. Lymphoprep and SepMate tubes were used to isolate PBMC from blood, and red cell lysis was then performed. QIAamp DNA Blood Mini kits were used to extract DNA from PBMC and sorted T cell subsets.

Paper-wide results and their limitations: The relatively small sample size was acknowledged as something that could potentially limit how far the results can be generalized. A bifurcated reorganization of the PBMC repertoire at W3, with increased clonality or increased diversity, was observed in patients who later achieved disease control, unlike in progressors. Whether the T cell clones behind the repertoire changes were melanoma-specific or instead reflected general immune activation was something the study could not determine.

On this clone: The antigen it binds to is not known. Per-nucleotide qualities are absent, and no much larger clonotype sits a single base away.

Every bulk PBMC sample had a fixed 350 ng of DNA loaded. Following the manufacturer instructions, the immunoSEQ TCRb Assay kit was used to amplify TCR beta CDR3 sequences from genomic DNA. The KAPA Library Quantification Kit for Illumina platforms was used to quantify the pooled libraries by qPCR. Sequencing of the pooled libraries was done on an Illumina NextSeq 500, with clustering at about 0.6-1.1 pM. The study's processing was this. The TCR data were analyzed using immunoSEQ ANALYZER and the R LymphoSeq package. A rearrangement efficiency score was calculated as productive divided by the sum of productive and non-productive CDR3 sequences. Within each patient, timepoints were compared pairwise for clonality, measured with the Gini coefficient, and for diversity, measured with the Renyi index at alpha=1. In LymphoSeq, clonal relatedness was computed with an edit distance of 3 and repertoire similarity was computed with the Bhattacharyya coefficient. To classify response, a linear discriminant analysis based on week-3 changes in clonality and diversity was built using the R MASS and caret packages. TCRdb holds this immuneACCESS table with in-frame rearrangements only. Some clones are missing; in checked studies, unresolved V genes explain under half, and the rest has no known cause. V and J calls plus clone size are reproduced from that table; the DNA served to infer D and trimming. A total of under 15,000 clones appear in this sample, about 86% of them only once. The ten most abundant clones make up approximately 4.4% of the sample.

Here the chain combines TRBV11-2 and TRBJ2-5; a stretch of 7 junction bases matches TRBD1. This TCR was sampled from a human donor with melanoma. This specimen was blood, taken from a patient treated with checkpoint blockade. The nucleotide sequence reads as follows: TGTGCCAGCAGCGAAGGACAGGAACAAGAGACCCAGTACTTC. The resulting protein is CASSEGQEQETQYF.